These 10 T cell receptor beta chains were all obtained from the same sample, sequenced in a study of T-cell memory formation after mild COVID-19. MiXCR, applied by TCRdb to the 5' RACE reads, yields one record per CDR3 protein. The sample has about 190,000 distinct CDR3 sequences; approximately 30% are singletons. Input material: PBMCs or a T cell subset sorted from them (not recorded which). All receptors derive from an adult woman who had mild COVID-19 (a few samples of this study predate the infection). Cell type and time point are not known.

The table lists this clonotype with many counts. The chain joins TRBV9 to TRBJ1-5; D is possibly TRBD1 (5 bases). Germline CDR1 SGDLS, CDR2 YYNGEE. V lost 3 bases and J 2 bases, leaving 12 bases between the germline ends. This CDR3 is 15 amino acids long. CDR3 residues: CASSEGTLGNQPQHF. In DNA, the CDR3 is TGTGCCAGCAGCGAAGGGACCCTCGGCAATCAGCCCCAGCATTTT.

This clonotype was found a few times. V is TRBV7-9 and J is TRBJ2-5, with D maybe TRBD2 (5 bases). Trimming took 11 bases from V and 4 from J, leaving 14 bases between them. The CDR3 totals 12 residues. Germline CDR1 and CDR2: SEHNR and FQNEAQ (reference sequence). The CDR3 region is CALGGFRETQYF. CDR3 in DNA: TGTGCCCTCGGCGGGTTTCGAGAGACCCAGTACTTC.

V and J are TRBV12-3 or TRBV12-4 and TRBJ2-7; D unresolved. Deletions cut 1 base from V and 2 bases from J, with 9 bases between. The CDR3 runs to 14 residues. CDR3 sequence (DNA): TGTGCCAGCAGTTTAGGGCAGGTGGCCTACGAGCAGTACTTC. Translation: CASSLGQVAYEQYF.

A few counts support this clonotype. This sequence joins TRBV5-1 and TRBJ2-7; 10 bases fit TRBD1. V lost 2 bases to trimming and J lost 1 base; unmatched junction nucleotides: 3. The CDR3 has 15 residues. Germline CDR1 and CDR2: SGHRS and YFSETQ. The CDR3 reads CASSFGGQGSYEQYF. For the CDR3, the DNA is TGCGCCAGCAGCTTCGGGGGACAGGGGTCCTACGAGCAGTACTTC.

The V call is TRBV30, the J call TRBJ2-7, with D possibly matching TRBD1 (6 bases). The CDR3 loop spans 15 amino acids. CDR1 and CDR2 (germline): GTSNPN, SVGIG (reference sequence). Trimming removed 3 bases from V and 3 bases from J, with 18 bases in between. CDR3 sequence: CAWRFRRGWGYEQYF. The CDR3 coding sequence is TGTGCCTGGAGGTTTCGCAGGGGTTGGGGCTACGAGCAGTACTTC.

Points on this clonotype: The limits of the CDR3 on the DNA are not certain, so only TCRdb's listed CDR3 is given. The CDR3 reads CASSLTGSPGSCFF. This chain uses TRBV7-3 with TRBJ2-2. The CDR3 spans 14 amino acids, including both terminal residues. Germline assignment: CDR1 SGHTA and CDR2 FQGTGA.

This clonotype came up a few times. This chain links TRBV7-2 with TRBJ2-2; D may match TRBD1 or TRBD2 (5 bases each). The CDR3 length is 15 residues. V was pared by 3 bases and J by 10 bases, with 18 bases between. Per germline, CDR1 SGHTA and CDR2 FQGNSA. In DNA, the CDR3 is TGTGCCAGCAGCTTCCCCGGACACGGGATAGTGGAGCTGTTTTTT. This codes for CASSFPGHGIVELFF.

In this sample, this clonotype turned up a few times. The genes are TRBV3-1 and TRBJ2-5; D call uncertain. V lost 6 bases to trimming and J lost 1 base, with 9 bases between them. Germline CDR1 and CDR2: LGHDT and YNNKEL (reference sequence). This CDR3 comprises 13 residues. The CDR3 region is CASRVWTQETQYF. The CDR3 bases are TGTGCCAGCAGGGTCTGGACCCAAGAGACCCAGTACTTC.

This chain joins TRBV18 and TRBJ2-7; D is perhaps TRBD2 (6 bases). Germline CDR1 and CDR2: KGHSH and LQKENI. The CDR3 has 16 residues. V dropped 5 bases and J dropped 2 bases, with 19 bases sitting between them. The CDR3 nucleotides read TGTGCCAGCTCAACCCGAGCGGCGGGGACGACCTACGAGCAGTACTTC. Encoded protein: CASSTRAAGTTYEQYF.

The chain uses TRBV7-8 and TRBJ1-5; D ambiguous. CDR3 length: 13 residues. V lost 1 base and J lost 3, with 4 bases in between. CDR1 is SGHVS, CDR2 FQNEAQ, per germline. Written as DNA, the CDR3 is TGTGCCAGCAGCTTAGGGGCCAATCAGCCCCAGCATTTT. It yields the protein CASSLGANQPQHF.